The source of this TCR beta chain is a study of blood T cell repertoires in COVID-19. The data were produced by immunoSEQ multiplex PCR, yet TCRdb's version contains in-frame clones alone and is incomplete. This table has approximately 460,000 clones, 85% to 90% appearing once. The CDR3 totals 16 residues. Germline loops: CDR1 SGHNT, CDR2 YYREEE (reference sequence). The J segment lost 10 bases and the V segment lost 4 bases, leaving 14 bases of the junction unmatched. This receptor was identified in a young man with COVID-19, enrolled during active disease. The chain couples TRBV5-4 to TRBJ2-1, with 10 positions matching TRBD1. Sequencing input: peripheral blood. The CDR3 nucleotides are TGTGCCAGCAGCGCGGCGACAAGGACAGGGGGTCACGAGCAGTTCTTC. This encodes CASSAATRTGGHEQFF.